Listed below are T cell receptor beta chains from one sample, sequenced in a study of blood T cell repertoires in COVID-19. Generated by immunoSEQ multiplex PCR, the TCRdb table keeps only in-frame clones and is missing some. The top ten clones hold 1.2% of a sample with about 380,000 clones, more than 70% of them seen once. Sequencing input: PBMCs or T cells enriched from blood (not recorded which). The receptor set was obtained from a woman under 30 who had recovered from COVID-19. CDR3s leave out the opening cysteine and the closing phenylalanine or tryptophan. Each record gives: V gene, D gene, J gene, CDR3 protein. The D gene is left open where the match is weak.

>TRBV19|TRBD2|TRBJ2-7
ASSKSGLAGPYEQY
>TRBV30|NA|TRBJ1-2
AWSVRKGRDYGYT
>TRBV7-9|TRBD1|TRBJ2-3
ASSLAGQGDTDTQY
>TRBV11-3|NA|TRBJ2-7
ASSLADTEQY
>TRBV4-3|NA|TRBJ2-7
ASSQDELAETYEQY
>TRBV7-8|NA|TRBJ1-2
ASHYGIYGYT
>TRBV4-3|NA|TRBJ2-7
ASSQGFGGTEYEQY
>TRBV3-1/TRBV3-2|TRBD1|TRBJ1-1
ASSMTGRTEAF
>TRBV5-8|TRBD1|TRBJ1-6
ASSRSGQGDSPLH
>TRBV14|NA|TRBJ2-5
ASSQDPGDGTQY
>TRBV19|NA|TRBJ1-1
ASSPSDRLNTEAF
>TRBV27|TRBD2|TRBJ2-1
ASSSPWEEGRDEQF
>TRBV12-3/TRBV12-4|NA|TRBJ1-2
ASSIGGEYGYT
>TRBV5-4|NA|TRBJ1-6
ASSWGVGYNSPLH
>TRBV7-7|TRBD2|TRBJ2-1
ASSAGGPSEQF
>TRBV9|TRBD1|TRBJ1-6
ASSGGTADSPLH
>TRBV9|TRBD2|TRBJ2-1
ASSVGGGAYNEQF
>TRBV9|TRBD1|TRBJ1-2
ASSEDRLDPANYGYT
>TRBV19|TRBD2|TRBJ2-1
ASRSGGAYNEQF
>TRBV30|NA|TRBJ1-1
AWSVRWQVKPIGDTEAF
>TRBV5-4|NA|TRBJ1-2
ASSLMGLGGYT
>TRBV5-1|NA|TRBJ1-2
ASGVGVAGPGYGYT
>TRBV2|NA|TRBJ2-3
ASYWQGITHIADTQY
>TRBV12-3/TRBV12-4|TRBD1|TRBJ1-6
AIGTGQVAPLH
>TRBV4-1|TRBD2|TRBJ2-3
ASSQDELAGEYTDTQY
>TRBV2|TRBD1|TRBJ1-2
ASSASGTAYGYT
>TRBV10-2|NA|TRBJ1-2
ASRLREGGYT
>TRBV30|NA|TRBJ1-5
AWSVNLIQPQH
>TRBV7-6|TRBD2|TRBJ2-7
ASSLDLAGGYEQY
>TRBV10-3|NA|TRBJ2-4
AISEGGNIQY
>TRBV2|TRBD1|TRBJ1-2
ASSWDRVSSNYGYT
>TRBV4-1|NA|TRBJ2-7
ASTQGGAYEQY
>TRBV7-3|TRBD1|TRBJ1-1
ASSGLQGAEAF
>TRBV29-1|TRBD2|TRBJ2-1
SVGTSGKYNEQF
>TRBV13|NA|TRBJ2-1
ASSPTKEAAYNEQF
>TRBV15|NA|TRBJ1-6
ATSRVGQSNSPLH
>TRBV6-2/TRBV6-3|TRBD1|TRBJ1-5
ASSYSTGFGDQPQH
>TRBV19|NA|TRBJ1-4
ASSIAGGGNEKLF
>TRBV7-3|NA|TRBJ1-1
ASSLRGTEAF
>TRBV6-1|NA|TRBJ1-5
ASSDRGNQPQH